This TCR beta chain is from a study of early T cells in non-severe SARS-CoV-2 infection. Using its own MiXCR run on the 5' RACE reads, TCRdb lists one record per CDR3 protein. Of tens of thousands of distinct CDR3 sequences listed, approximately 7.1% were seen once; the top ten hold roughly 5%. Germline CDR1 is LNHDA and CDR2 is SQIVND (reference sequence). This CDR3 contains 15 residues. V dropped 3 bases and J dropped 0 bases, with 8 bases sitting between them. This clonotype has a count of ten or more. Sequencing was performed on whole blood. This rearrangement joins TRBV19 to TRBJ2-2; TRBD2 is a possible D gene (5 bases). This sequence was found in an adult who was a healthcare worker with PCR-confirmed SARS-CoV-2 infection or an uninfected control (not recorded which). CDR3 in amino acids: CASSIAGTNTGELFF. CDR3 bases: TGTGCCAGTAGTATCGCCGGGACGAACACCGGGGAGCTGTTTTTT.